This entry lists 21 T cell receptor beta chains sequenced from one sample in a study of blood T cell repertoires in COVID-19. Assay: immunoSEQ multiplex PCR; the TCRdb copy retains only in-frame clones and omits some. The table records 230,000 or so clones, around 84% of them present only once. The specimen was peripheral blood. All receptors come from a woman between 40 and 50 years old who had recovered from COVID-19.

The rearrangement links TRBV12-5 to TRBJ1-2; a weak D match, TRBD1 (5 bases). Germline V gene data show CDR1 as LGHNT and CDR2 as FRNRAP. CDR3 length equals 14 residues. Trimming took 2 bases from V and 7 from J, leaving 14 bases between them. In DNA form, the CDR3 reads TGTGCTAGTGGTTTGTCGGGGGGTCGCTTTGGCTACACCTTC. The encoded protein is CASGLSGGRFGYTF.

V and J are TRBV7-2 and TRBJ1-3, with 7 bases aligning to TRBD1. Per the germline V gene, CDR1 is SGHTA and CDR2 is FQGNSA. V was clipped by 3 bases and J by 0 bases; unmatched bases: 2. The CDR3 contains 15 residues. This CDR3 reads CASSFQGVSGNTIYF. The CDR3 DNA sequence: TGTGCCAGCAGCTTTCAGGGGGTCTCTGGAAACACCATATATTTT.

This clone was recorded at least ten times. The rearrangement uses TRBV7-8 and TRBJ2-1; D is possibly TRBD1 (5 bases). Germline CDR1 SGHVS, CDR2 FQNEAQ. This CDR3 comprises 14 residues. Between the trimmed V and J ends, which lost 0 bases and 4 bases, there was a span of 7 bases. The CDR3 loop reads CASSLAGVYNEQFF. The CDR3, as DNA: TGTGCCAGCAGCTTAGCAGGGGTTTACAATGAGCAGTTCTTC.

The rearrangement links TRBV7-8 to TRBJ2-3; D possibly corresponds to TRBD1 (6 bases). The V gene's germline CDR1 is SGHVS and CDR2 FQNEAQ. V dropped 1 base and J dropped 1 base, with 6 bases sitting between them. The length of the CDR3 is 14 residues. In nucleotides, the CDR3 is TGTGCCAGCAGCTTAGACAGGGGCACAGATACGCAGTATTTT. Encoded protein: CASSLDRGTDTQYF. The full variable domain, in which reference TRBV7-8 and TRBJ2-3 provide the parts outside the CDR3, is GAGVSQSPRYKVAKRGQDVALRCDPISGHVSLFWYQQALGQGPEFLTYFQNEAQLDKSGLPSDRFFAERPEGSVSTLKIQRTQQEDSAVYLCASSLDRGTDTQYFGPGTRLTVL.

Here the CDR3 DNA reads TGTGCCAGCAGCTTACGGACAGCTGAAGCTTTCTTT. Protein: CASSLRTAEAFF. This sequence joins TRBV7-2 and TRBJ1-1; maybe TRBD1 (6 bases). The germline V and J ends were trimmed by 2 bases and 6 bases, with 7 bases remaining between them. The CDR3 covers 12 residues. Germline-derived CDR1 and CDR2 are SGHTA and FQGNSA.

The genes are TRBV11-3 and TRBJ1-5; D is unclear. The V gene lost 5 bases and the J gene lost 2 bases, with 22 bases spanning the gap. This CDR3 is 18 amino acids long. The germline V gene encodes CDR1 SGHNT and CDR2 YENEEA. CDR3 bases: TGTGCCAGCAGCCCCGCCCCCGGGAAGGGTGAAGGCAATCAGCCCCAGCATTTT. Its protein product is CASSPAPGKGEGNQPQHF.

The CDR3 DNA is TGTGCCAGTAGTCACACAAGTCGAGAGACCCAGTACTTC. Its translation: CASSHTSRETQYF. This chain links TRBV19 with TRBJ2-5; D is undetermined. This CDR3 contains 13 residues. V shed 5 bases and J shed 4 bases, with 11 bases lying between them. The germline CDR1 and CDR2 sequences are LNHDA and SQIVND (reference sequence).

The rearrangement links TRBV7-8 to TRBJ1-6; D unclear. The germline gives CDR1 SGHVS, CDR2 FQNEAQ. The ends were cut back, 2 bases at V and 8 bases at J, with 16 bases in the middle. The CDR3 sequence is 16 residues long. CDR3 bases: TGTGCCAGCAGCTTACAGGCCGACGCTGATTATTCACCCCTCCACTTT. It encodes CASSLQADADYSPLHF. Together with reference TRBV7-8 and TRBJ1-6, the CDR3 gives the full variable domain: GAGVSQSPRYKVAKRGQDVALRCDPISGHVSLFWYQQALGQGPEFLTYFQNEAQLDKSGLPSDRFFAERPEGSVSTLKIQRTQQEDSAVYLCASSLQADADYSPLHFGNGTRLTVT.

The chain recombines TRBV7-2 with TRBJ2-7; a possible D gene is TRBD1 (5 bases). Germline CDR1 SGHTA, CDR2 FQGNSA. V lost 5 bases and J 4 bases, leaving 12 bases between the germline ends. The CDR3 spans 13 residues. As DNA, the CDR3 is TGTGCCAGCAGCCCACCTGACAGTTACGAGCAGTACTTC. As protein: CASSPPDSYEQYF.

CDR3 sequence: CASSYTNYGYTF. The CDR3 region has the DNA TGTGCCAGCAGTTATACTAACTATGGCTACACCTTC. V usage is TRBV6-2 or TRBV6-3 and J usage is TRBJ1-2; D call uncertain. CDR3 length: 12 residues. V lost 3 bases, J lost 0 bases, and 2 bases lay in between. CDR1 MNHEY and CDR2 SVGEGT come from the germline V gene.

The chain employs TRBV14 and TRBJ2-3; 10 nucleotides match TRBD1. The germline gives CDR1 SGHDN, CDR2 FVKESK. The V and J ends lost 5 bases and 4 bases, in that order; junction bases with no gene match: 6. The CDR3 sequence is 15 residues long. This CDR3 reads CASSLPGTGADTQYF. The DNA for the CDR3 is TGTGCCAGCAGCTTACCCGGGACAGGGGCAGATACGCAGTATTTT.

The CDR3 coding sequence is TGTGCCAGCTCACCACCGGCAGGGGCTCGCCAAGAGACCCAGTACTTC. Its translation: CASSPPAGARQETQYF. This sequence joins TRBV18 and TRBJ2-5; possibly TRBD1 for D (6 bases). Trimming pared 0 bases from V and 1 base from J, leaving 12 bases between. Germline V gene sequence: CDR1 KGHSH, CDR2 LQKENI. The CDR3 is made up of 16 amino acids.

The gene calls are TRBV11-3 and TRBJ2-3; D gene ambiguous. V was cut by 1 base and J by 4 bases, with 3 bases left in between. CDR1 is SGHNT, CDR2 YENEEA, per germline. The CDR3 sequence is 12 residues long. CDR3 amino acids: CASSLGADTQYF. In DNA form, the CDR3 reads TGTGCCAGCAGCTTAGGCGCAGATACGCAGTATTTT.

In this sample, this clone turned up once. The chain is built from TRBV10-1 and TRBJ2-3, with D possibly matching TRBD2 (6 bases). The V end lost 2 bases, the J end lost 0 bases, and 12 bases lay between the germline ends. Germline V lookup: CDR1 WNHNN, CDR2 SYGVQD (reference sequence). The CDR3 contains 16 residues. This chain's CDR3 is CASSENSGESTDTQYF. In nucleotides, the CDR3 is TGCGCCAGCAGTGAGAACTCGGGGGAAAGCACAGATACGCAGTATTTT.

The chain links TRBV30 to TRBJ1-3; no firm D call. V gave up 3 bases and J gave up 0 bases, with 15 bases separating them. The CDR3 runs 16 residues. Germline CDR1 reads GTSNPN; CDR2 reads SVGIG (reference sequence). The CDR3 coding sequence is TGTGCCTGGAGGCCCGGACTTTTTTTCTCTGGAAACACCATATATTTT. This encodes CAWRPGLFFSGNTIYF.

The chain joins TRBV10-1 to TRBJ2-1; D gene unclear. The CDR3 extends over 13 amino acids. Germline CDR1 WNHNN, CDR2 SYGVQD (reference sequence). V lost 0 bases to trimming and J lost 6 bases, with 6 bases between them. The CDR3 here is CASSESLINEQFF. The CDR3 nucleotides are TGCGCCAGCAGTGAGTCCCTAATCAATGAGCAGTTCTTC.

The chain recombines TRBV7-8 with TRBJ2-3, with no clear D. The CDR3 is 13 residues long. Germline CDR1 SGHVS, CDR2 FQNEAQ. Trimming took 1 base from V and 6 from J, leaving 8 bases between them. For the CDR3, the DNA is TGTGCCAGCAGCTTAGATTTCGGGGATACGCAGTATTTT. Translated: CASSLDFGDTQYF.

The chain recombines TRBV4-3 with TRBJ2-5; no reliable D call. This CDR3 is 14 amino acids long. Germline CDR1 reads LGHNA; CDR2 reads YSLEER. Trimming removed 0 bases from V and 3 bases from J, with 8 bases in between. CDR3 region: CASSQDLREETQYF. The CDR3, as DNA: TGCGCCAGCAGCCAAGATTTGAGAGAAGAGACCCAGTACTTC.

This clone was observed many times. Other DNA sequences in the same sample also yield this CDR3. The V and J genes are TRBV27 and TRBJ1-1; D not certain. V dropped 2 bases and J dropped 0 bases, with 7 bases sitting between them. Per the germline V gene, CDR1 is MNHEY and CDR2 is SMNVEV (reference sequence). The CDR3 is 14 residues long. DNA for the CDR3: TGTGCCAGCAGTTTAGGAGGGATGAACACTGAAGCTTTCTTT. Encoded protein: CASSLGGMNTEAFF.

The rearrangement joins TRBV6-5 to TRBJ2-1; 7 bases agree with TRBD2. The germline CDR1 and CDR2 sequences are MNHEY and SVGAGI. The CDR3 runs 15 residues. V gave up 5 bases and J gave up 1 base; unmatched junction bases: 5. CDR3 sequence reads: CASSRGVRSYNEQFF. For the CDR3, the DNA is TGTGCCAGCAGTCGGGGGGTTAGATCCTACAATGAGCAGTTCTTC.

The chain has TRBV7-6 and TRBJ2-7; 8 nucleotides line up with TRBD2. With V trimmed by 0 bases and J by 2 bases, 3 bases remained unmatched. The length of the CDR3 is 15 residues. Germline V gene lookup returns CDR1 SGHVS and CDR2 FNYEAQ. Here the CDR3 DNA reads TGTGCCAGCAGCTTAGCCCAGCGGGGGCCCTACGAGCAGTACTTC. Its translation is CASSLAQRGPYEQYF.